This T cell receptor (beta chain) was identified in a study of cytomegalovirus exposure and HLA in healthy donors. A multiplex PCR was run with 60 Vbeta primers and 13 Jbeta primers. TCRdb's copy holds only in-frame clones and misses some; the assay was immunoSEQ multiplex PCR. The data hold 200,000 to 250,000 clones, with 75% to 90% observed a single time. Trimming took off 6 bases at V and 7 bases at J, with 10 bases between the two ends. The CDR3 runs 12 residues. Looked up from germline, CDR1 is SGHTA and CDR2 is FQGNSA. The sequenced sample was PBMCs. This TCR derives from a woman under 30 in good health and CMV-seronegative. This chain links TRBV7-2 with TRBJ2-4; D possibly corresponds to TRBD2 (5 bases). CDR3 sequence: CASRSGFNIQYF. CDR3 DNA: TGTGCCAGCAGATCGGGATTTAACATTCAGTACTTC.